Below, one TCR beta chain is given with its context. The sample originates from a study of graft-versus-host responses after intestinal transplantation. Germline lookup yields CDR1 SGDLS and CDR2 YYNGEE. CDR3 size: 14 residues. V lost 3 bases and J lost 0, with 9 bases in between. Some clones are missing from TCRdb's copy, which holds only in-frame ones; the method was immunoSEQ multiplex PCR. The sample has around 43,000 clones; 91% are singletons. V usage is TRBV9 and J usage is TRBJ1-1; D is perhaps TRBD1 (5 bases). The receptor was derived from a human patient who received an intestinal transplant, so some T cells may come from the graft donor. The sequencing here drew on PBMCs, taken 524 days after transplant. Here the CDR3 reads CASSEAGLNTEAFF. The CDR3 DNA follows: TGTGCCAGCAGCGAGGCAGGGCTGAACACTGAAGCTTTCTTT.